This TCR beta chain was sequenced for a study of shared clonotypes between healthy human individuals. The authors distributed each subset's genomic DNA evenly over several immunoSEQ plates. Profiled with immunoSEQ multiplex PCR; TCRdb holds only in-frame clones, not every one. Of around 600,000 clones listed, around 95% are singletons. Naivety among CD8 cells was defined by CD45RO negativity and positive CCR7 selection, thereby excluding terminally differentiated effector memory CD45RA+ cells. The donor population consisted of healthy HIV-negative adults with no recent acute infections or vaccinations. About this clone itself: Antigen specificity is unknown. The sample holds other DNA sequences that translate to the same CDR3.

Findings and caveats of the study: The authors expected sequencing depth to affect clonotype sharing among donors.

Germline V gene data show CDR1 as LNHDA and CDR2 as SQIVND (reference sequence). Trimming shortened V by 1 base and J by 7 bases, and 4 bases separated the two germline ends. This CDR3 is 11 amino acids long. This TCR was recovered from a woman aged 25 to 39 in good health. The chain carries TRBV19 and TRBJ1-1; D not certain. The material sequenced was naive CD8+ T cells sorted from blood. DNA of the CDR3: TGTGCCAGTAGTATAGGCAGTGAAGCTTTCTTT. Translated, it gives CASSIGSEAFF.